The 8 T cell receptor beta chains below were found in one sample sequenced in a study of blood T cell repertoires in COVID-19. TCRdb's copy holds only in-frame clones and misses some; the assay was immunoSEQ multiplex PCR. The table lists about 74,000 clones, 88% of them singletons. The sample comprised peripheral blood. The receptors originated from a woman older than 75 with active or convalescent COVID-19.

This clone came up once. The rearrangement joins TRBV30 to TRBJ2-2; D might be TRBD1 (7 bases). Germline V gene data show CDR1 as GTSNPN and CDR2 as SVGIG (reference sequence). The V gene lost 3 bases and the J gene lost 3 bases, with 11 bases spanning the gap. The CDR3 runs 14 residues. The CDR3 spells CAWRGGGDTGELFF. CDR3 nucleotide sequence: TGTGCCTGGAGAGGGGGCGGGGACACCGGGGAGCTGTTTTTT.

CDR3 in amino acids: CASSGSRGALYGYTF. The DNA for the CDR3 is TGTGCCAGCAGCGGAAGCAGGGGGGCCCTCTATGGCTACACCTTC. The J gene is TRBJ1-2, the V gene TRBV5-6, with 7 nucleotides matching TRBD1. The V gene end was trimmed by 4 bases and the J gene end by 4 bases; junction bases not matched to a gene: 10. Germline loops: CDR1 SGHDT, CDR2 YYEEEE. The CDR3 is made up of 15 amino acids.

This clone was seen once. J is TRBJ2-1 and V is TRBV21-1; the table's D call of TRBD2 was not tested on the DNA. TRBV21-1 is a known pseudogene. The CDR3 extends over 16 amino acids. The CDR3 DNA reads TGTGCCAGCAGCAAAGGTCTAGCGGGTCTGTACAATGAGCAGTTCTTC. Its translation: CASSKGLAGLYNEQFF.

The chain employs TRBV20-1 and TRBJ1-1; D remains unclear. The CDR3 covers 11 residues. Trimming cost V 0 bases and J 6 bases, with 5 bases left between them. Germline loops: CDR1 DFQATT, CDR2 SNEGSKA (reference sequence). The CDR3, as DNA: TGCAGTGCTAGAGATAGCTCTGAAGCTTTCTTT. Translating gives CSARDSSEAFF.

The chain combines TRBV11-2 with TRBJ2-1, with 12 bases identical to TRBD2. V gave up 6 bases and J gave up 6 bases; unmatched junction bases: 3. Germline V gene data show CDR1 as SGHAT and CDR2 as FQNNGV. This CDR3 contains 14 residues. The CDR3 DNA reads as TGTGCCAGCAGGCTAGCGGGAGGGCCCAATGAGCAGTTCTTC. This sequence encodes CASRLAGGPNEQFF.

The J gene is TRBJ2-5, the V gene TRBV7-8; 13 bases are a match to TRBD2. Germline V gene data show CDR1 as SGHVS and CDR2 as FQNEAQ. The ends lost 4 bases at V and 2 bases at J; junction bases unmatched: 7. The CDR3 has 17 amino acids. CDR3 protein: CASSSTSGGPSQETQYF. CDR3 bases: TGTGCCAGCAGCTCGACTAGCGGGGGGCCTTCGCAAGAGACCCAGTACTTC.

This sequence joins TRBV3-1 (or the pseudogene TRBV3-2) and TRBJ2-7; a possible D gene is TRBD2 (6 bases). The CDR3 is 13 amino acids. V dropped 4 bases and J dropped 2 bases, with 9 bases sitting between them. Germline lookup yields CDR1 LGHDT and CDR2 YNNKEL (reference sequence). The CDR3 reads CASSRRGTYEQYF. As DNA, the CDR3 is TGTGCCAGCAGCCGGCGGGGAACCTACGAGCAGTACTTC.

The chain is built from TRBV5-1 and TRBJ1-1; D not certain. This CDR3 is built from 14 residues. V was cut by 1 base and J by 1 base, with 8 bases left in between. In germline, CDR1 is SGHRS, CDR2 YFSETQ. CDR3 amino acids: CASSLKRTNTEAFF. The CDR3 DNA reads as TGCGCCAGCAGCTTGAAGCGGACGAACACTGAAGCTTTCTTT.